This is a list of T cell receptor beta chains from one sample in a study of blood T cell repertoires in COVID-19. Produced via immunoSEQ multiplex PCR; TCRdb's table is partial and in-frame only. The table has 55,000 to 65,000 clones, around 75% seen once; the top ten hold around 25%. Sequencing was done on a sample of peripheral blood. These receptors were collected from a human donor in a cohort sampled during active COVID-19. The CDR3 runs from the conserved cysteine through the conserved F or W. A D gene is named only where the DNA matches it firmly.

TRBV14,TRBD2,16,CASSQEMGLAGGIQYF
TRBV11-2,-,17,CASSFNTGSAGANVLTF
TRBV5-1,TRBD1,17,CASSLKRQTGEDEKLFF
TRBV9,-,15,CASSVSAASTYEQYF
TRBV5-1,TRBD1,16,CASSFGTGGANTEAFF
TRBV11-2,-,11,CASSPGYEQYF
TRBV7-6,-,15,CASSSSLDSTGELFF
TRBV15,TRBD2,16,CATSRDLGGIAYEQYF
TRBV7-9,-,12,CASSLGGNGYTF
TRBV6-1,-,17,CASSEGRRRGSQETQYF
TRBV6-5,-,15,CASSLPGGQSEKLFF
TRBV10-2,-,12,CASSEGVGGYTF
TRBV11-2,-,14,CASSNGGEGSPLHF
TRBV5-4,TRBD1,15,CASSLFGTGMNEQFF
TRBV12-3/TRBV12-4,-,13,CASSGQSHQPQHF
TRBV2,TRBD1,14,CASSPDRGDYGYTF
TRBV24-1,TRBD1,19,CATSDSRERGTASQETQYF
TRBV27,TRBD1,15,CASRPGQVDNYGYTF
TRBV4-2,TRBD2,17,CASSQDGWTSGSKTQYF
TRBV6-5,-,11,CAIDLNTEAFF
TRBV7-9,-,15,CASSPWDSGETEAFF
TRBV3-1/TRBV3-2,TRBD2,16,CASSPNWGRVAYEQYF
TRBV24-1,-,18,CATSDLGSAGGFTDTQYF
TRBV29-1,-,13,CSGAGSPGQPQHF
TRBV15,TRBD1,17,CATSRTDRQGANQPQHF
TRBV11-3,TRBD1,17,CASSLGGARDRTYEQYF
TRBV30,-,14,CAWSAYRGGETQYF
TRBV18,-,15,CASSPSGGGNQPQHF
TRBV28,-,14,CASSLSPRLATQYF
TRBV5-8,TRBD1,14,CASSRGQGNSPLHF
TRBV25-1,-,13,CASSEYVQAEQYF
TRBV2,-,15,CASSASGTSSNEQFF
TRBV7-2,-,14,CASSFRGPQETQYF
TRBV19,-,15,CASSILYGGTYEQYF
TRBV9,-,15,CASSAAQGNTGELFF
TRBV28,-,14,CASSSGGSYNEQFF
TRBV7-2,-,15,CASSPDSGWTGELFF
TRBV6-6,-,12,CASRLVEGGYTF
TRBV30,-,11,CAWSPGHTIYF
TRBV27,-,14,CASSLHPRVETQYF
TRBV5-8,TRBD1,15,CASSFGTVSTDTQYF
TRBV29-1,TRBD1,15,CSVVGDRGDSRGYTF
TRBV7-8,-,14,CASRKDSNNEKLFF
TRBV20-1,TRBD1,11,CSARTGLEQFF
TRBV10-3,TRBD1,14,CAISVGQLNQPQHF
TRBV4-1,TRBD1,14,CASNTGTGGREQYF
TRBV30,TRBD1,16,CAWSAPGTVGDSPLHF
TRBV28,-,11,CASTSREGYTF
TRBV6-5,-,15,CASNLSAGPTYEQYF
TRBV6-4,TRBD2,16,CASSVTGGLFGETQYF
TRBV11-2,TRBD1,17,CASSQLHGTGGRETQYF
TRBV4-3,-,14,CASSQVGRATGYTF
TRBV7-2,TRBD1,14,CASSPTTGNYGYTF
TRBV18,-,15,CASSPHPSRSAEAFF